This T cell receptor beta chain was captured in a study of control samples from healthy donors and cancer patients. Germline CDR1 is MNHNY and CDR2 is SVGAGI (reference sequence). CDR3 length equals 14 residues. Trimming left V 2 bases short and J 3 bases short, with 10 bases between. The table came from immunoSEQ multiplex PCR; TCRdb's copy has only in-frame clones and leaves some out. The data hold more than 110,000 clones, with roughly 89% observed a single time. The sample comprised blood. The chain employs TRBV6-6 and TRBJ1-2; the D gene is possibly TRBD1 (6 bases). The TCR was taken from a man aged 25 to 40 in good health. Here the CDR3 reads CASSYPGQYYGYTF. In nucleotides, the CDR3 is TGTGCCAGCAGTTACCCAGGACAGTACTATGGCTACACCTTC.